This T cell receptor beta chain was recorded in a study of identical twins. Notes on the study in general: Carriage of fewer insertions was seen in abundant cord blood beta clonotypes, whereas memory repertoires showed none.

V shed 11 bases and J 0 bases; nucleotides not matched to a gene: 20. The CDR3 runs 18 residues. On this clonotype itself: The antigen is unknown.

TCRdb reprocessed the 5' RACE reads via MiXCR and lists one record per CDR3 protein. The repertoire includes 750,000 to 950,000 distinct CDR3 sequences, 12% of them detected once, and 1.5% to 2% sits in the top ten. The data also belong to a second study, concerning yellow fever vaccine responses in identical twins.

Specimen: PBMCs. The sequence came from a woman under 30 in good health. This sequence joins TRBV12-3 or TRBV12-4 and TRBJ2-3, with 7 bases identical to TRBD2. The chain's CDR3 is CALSLGPGLADSTDTQYF. CDR3 nucleotide sequence: TGTGCCCTCAGTTTAGGGCCGGGTCTAGCGGATAGCACAGATACGCAGTATTTT.